The sequence of this TCR beta chain was determined in a study of post-analysis software for immune sequencing data. Study as a whole: Disease trajectories encompassed relapsing-remitting, secondary progressive and progressive-relapsing multiple sclerosis.

Study-level points and caveats: Controls had lower frequencies than patients of five or six TRBV segments, which included TRBV5-6, TRBV5-1 and TRBV20-1. F measure clustering grouped samples strongly by preparation batch. Normalized Chao1 diversity was significantly lower in multiple sclerosis patients than in controls.

This clonotype was seen a few times. Its antigen is as yet unknown. Every TCR beta cDNA library bore unique molecular identifiers. Each batch of roughly 0.95 to 10 million T cells produced around 460,000 cDNA molecules. Each CDR3 protein gets one entry after TCRdb re-called the PCR reads with MiXCR. The sample yields roughly 730,000 distinct CDR3 sequences, roughly 27% seen once. CDR1 DFQATT and CDR2 SNEGSKA come from the germline V gene (reference sequence). CDR3 length equals 14 residues. Trimming cost V 3 bases and J 1 base, with 13 bases left between them. The source is a girl between 10 and 17 years old with multiple sclerosis. Sequencing was done on a sample of blood. V usage is TRBV20-1 and J usage is TRBJ2-7; D is unclear. The CDR3: CSASEVVGSYEQYF. In DNA, the CDR3 is TGCAGTGCTAGTGAGGTAGTGGGGTCCTACGAGCAGTACTTC.